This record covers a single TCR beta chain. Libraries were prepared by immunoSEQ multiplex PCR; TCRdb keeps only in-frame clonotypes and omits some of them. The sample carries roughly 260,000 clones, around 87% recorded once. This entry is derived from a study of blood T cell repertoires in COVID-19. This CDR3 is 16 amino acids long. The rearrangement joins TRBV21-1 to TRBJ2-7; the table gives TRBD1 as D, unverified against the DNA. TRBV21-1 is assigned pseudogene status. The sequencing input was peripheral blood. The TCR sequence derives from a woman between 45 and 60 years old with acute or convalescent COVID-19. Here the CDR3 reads CASSPKVRTGYYEQYF. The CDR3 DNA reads TGTGCCAGCAGCCCCAAGGTAAGGACAGGGTACTACGAGCAGTACTTC.